This T cell receptor (beta chain) was observed in a study of shared T cell receptors in the human thymus. This table comes from immunoSEQ multiplex PCR, and its TCRdb copy is limited to in-frame clones, with some not included. The sample includes roughly 660,000 clones, approximately 88% seen only once; the top ten take approximately 0.01%. This CDR3 is 18 amino acids long. CDR1 and CDR2 (germline): SGHTA, FQGNSA. V was clipped by 5 bases and J by 5 bases; unmatched bases: 19. The data also belong to a second study, concerning human thymus T cells. As that study records: Samples came from healthy Finnish infants during open corrective cardiac surgery. Thymus tissue was removed during corrective cardiac surgery. There appeared to be biased usage of V and J genes in thymic and blood repertoires.

The chain has TRBV7-2 and TRBJ2-7; 9 nucleotides line up with TRBD2. The source material was thymocytes. The TCR originated in a boy under two years old with a congenital heart defect. CDR3 sequence (DNA): TGTGCCAGCAGCCCCGGGATAGCGGGAGAAGAGTATCTCCACGAGCAGTACTTC. This sequence encodes CASSPGIAGEEYLHEQYF. Full variable domain (missing parts from reference TRBV7-2 and TRBJ2-7): GAGVSQSPSNKVTEKGKDVELRCDPISGHTALYWYRQSLGQGLEFLIYFQGNSAPDKSGLPSDRFSAERTGGSVSTLTIQRTQQEDSAVYLCASSPGIAGEEYLHEQYFGPGTRLTVT.